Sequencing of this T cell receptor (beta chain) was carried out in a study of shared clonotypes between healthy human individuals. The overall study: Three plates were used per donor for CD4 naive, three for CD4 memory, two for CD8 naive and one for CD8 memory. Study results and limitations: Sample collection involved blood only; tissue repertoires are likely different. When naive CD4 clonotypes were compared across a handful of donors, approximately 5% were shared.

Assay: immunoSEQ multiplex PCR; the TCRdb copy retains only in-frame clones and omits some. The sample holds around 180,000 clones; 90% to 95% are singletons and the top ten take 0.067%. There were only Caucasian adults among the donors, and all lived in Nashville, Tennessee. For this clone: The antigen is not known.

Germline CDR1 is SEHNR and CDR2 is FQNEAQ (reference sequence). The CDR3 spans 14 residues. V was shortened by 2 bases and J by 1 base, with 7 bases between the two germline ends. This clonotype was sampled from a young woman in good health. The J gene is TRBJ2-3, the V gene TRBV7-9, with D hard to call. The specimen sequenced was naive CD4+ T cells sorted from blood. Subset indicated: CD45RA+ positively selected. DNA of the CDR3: TGTGCCAGCAGCTTAAGTGACGGCACAGATACGCAGTATTTT. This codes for CASSLSDGTDTQYF.